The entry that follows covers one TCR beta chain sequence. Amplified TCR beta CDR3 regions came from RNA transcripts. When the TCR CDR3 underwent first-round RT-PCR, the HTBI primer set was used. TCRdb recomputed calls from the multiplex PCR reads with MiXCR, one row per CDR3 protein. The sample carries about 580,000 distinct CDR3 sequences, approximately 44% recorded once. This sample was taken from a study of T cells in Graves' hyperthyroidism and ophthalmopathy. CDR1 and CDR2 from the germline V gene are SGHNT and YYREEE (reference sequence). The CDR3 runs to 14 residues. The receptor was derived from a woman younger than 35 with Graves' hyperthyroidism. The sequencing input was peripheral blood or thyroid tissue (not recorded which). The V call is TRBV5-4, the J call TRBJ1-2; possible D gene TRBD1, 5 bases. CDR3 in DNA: TGTGCTAGGCCCGGGGACTTGGGGGACTATGGCTACACCTTC. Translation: CARPGDLGDYGYTF. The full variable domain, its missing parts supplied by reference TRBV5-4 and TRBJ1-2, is ETGVTQSPTHLIKTRGQQVTLRCSSQSGHNTVSWYQQALGQGPQFIFQYYREEENGRGNFPPRFSGLQFPNYSSELNVNALELDDSALYLCARPGDLGDYGYTFGSGTRLTVV.